The TCR beta chain described here comes from a study of a mutant IDH1 vaccine in newly diagnosed glioma. Germline V gives CDR1 SNHLY, CDR2 FYNNEI. CDR3 length: 11 residues. The method was immunoSEQ multiplex PCR; TCRdb's version includes in-frame clones alone and lacks a portion of them. The table lists roughly 50,000 clones, approximately 80% of them singletons. Time point: week 47, end of study. It was 300 ug of mutant IDH1 20-mer peptide that made up each vaccine dose, given with topical imiquimod. Regarding this clone: Its target is unknown. At one end the junction does not follow the germline gene, possibly because of a read error.

The sequencing here drew on PBMCs, taken from a glioma patient whose treatment included an IDH1 peptide vaccine. The sequence was collected from a woman between 40 and 55 years old with glioma. Some clones in this sample may be carry-over from other donors' samples. The chain links TRBV2 to TRBJ1-2, with unresolved D. CDR3 residues: CASSVERTGSF. The DNA for the CDR3 is TGTGCCAGCAGCGTCGAGAGAACTGGCTCCTTC.